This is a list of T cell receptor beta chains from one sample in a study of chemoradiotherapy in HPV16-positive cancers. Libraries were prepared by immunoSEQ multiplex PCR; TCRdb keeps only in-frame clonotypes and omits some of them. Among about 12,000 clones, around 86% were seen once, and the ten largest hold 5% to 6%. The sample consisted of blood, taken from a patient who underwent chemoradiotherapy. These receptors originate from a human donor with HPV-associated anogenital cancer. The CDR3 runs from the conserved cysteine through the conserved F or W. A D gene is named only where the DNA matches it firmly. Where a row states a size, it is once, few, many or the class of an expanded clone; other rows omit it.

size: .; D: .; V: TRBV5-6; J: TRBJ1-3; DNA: TGTGCCAGCAGCTTGAGGATTTGGGGCAAGGAGGGAAACACCATATATTTT; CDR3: CASSLRIWGKEGNTIYF
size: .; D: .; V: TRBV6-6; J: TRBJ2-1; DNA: TGTGCCAGCAGTAACTCCGGACAGATATACTACAATGAGCAGTTCTTC; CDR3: CASSNSGQIYYNEQFF
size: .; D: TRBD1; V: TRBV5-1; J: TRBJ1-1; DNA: TGCGCCAGCAGCTTGGCACAGGGGATCGGCACTGAAGCTTTCTTT; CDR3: CASSLAQGIGTEAFF
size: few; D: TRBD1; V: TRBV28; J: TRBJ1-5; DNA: TGTGCCAGCACCCCGGGACAGGCGTATCAGCCCCAGCATTTT; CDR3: CASTPGQAYQPQHF
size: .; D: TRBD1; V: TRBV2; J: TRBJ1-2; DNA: TGTGCCAGCAGGACACTACAGGGGGGGGACTATGGCTACACCTTC; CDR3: CASRTLQGGDYGYTF
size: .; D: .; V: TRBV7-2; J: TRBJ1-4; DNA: TGTGCCAGCAGCTTGCGCGGGCAGGGGGAAAAACTGTTTTTT; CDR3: CASSLRGQGEKLFF
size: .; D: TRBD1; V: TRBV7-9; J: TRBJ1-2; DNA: TGTGCCAGCAGCTCAACCGGACAGGGTTACGGCTACACCTTC; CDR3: CASSSTGQGYGYTF
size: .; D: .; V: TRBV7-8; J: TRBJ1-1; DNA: TGTGCCAGCAGCTTACCGGGGGGAAACACTGAAGCTTTCTTT; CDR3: CASSLPGGNTEAFF
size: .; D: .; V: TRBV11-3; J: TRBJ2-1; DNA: TGTGCCAGCAGCTTAGAGGATGGTGGGGCAGACTCCTACAATGAGCAGTTCTTC; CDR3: CASSLEDGGADSYNEQFF
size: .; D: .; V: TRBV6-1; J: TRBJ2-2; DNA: TGTGCCAGCAGTGGAACGCCAGACACCGGGGAGCTGTTTTTT; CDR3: CASSGTPDTGELFF
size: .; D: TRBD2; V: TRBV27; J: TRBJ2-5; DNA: TGTGCCAGCAGTTCACGACTAGCGGGGTTTCAAGAGACCCAGTACTTC; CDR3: CASSSRLAGFQETQYF
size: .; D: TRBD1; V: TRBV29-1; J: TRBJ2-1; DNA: TGCAGCGTGGGGACAGGGGAGGCTTCATACAATGAGCAGTTCTTC; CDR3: CSVGTGEASYNEQFF
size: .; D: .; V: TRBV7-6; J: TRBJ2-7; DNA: TGTGCCAGCAGCTTAACGGGCGCGGACGAGCAGTACTTC; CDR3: CASSLTGADEQYF
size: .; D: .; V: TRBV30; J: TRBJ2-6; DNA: TGTGCCTGGAGTGTCTCATTTGGCCTTTCTGGGGCCAACGTCCTGACTTTC; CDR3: CAWSVSFGLSGANVLTF
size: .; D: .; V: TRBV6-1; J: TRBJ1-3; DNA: TGTGCCAGCAGTGATCCCGGGAGCTCTGGAAACACCATATATTTT; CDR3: CASSDPGSSGNTIYF
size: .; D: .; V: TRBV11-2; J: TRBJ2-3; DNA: TGTGCCAGCAGCTTATGGTGGGCTGTGACAGATACGCAGTATTTT; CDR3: CASSLWWAVTDTQYF
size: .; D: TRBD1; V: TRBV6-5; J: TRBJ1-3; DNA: TGTGCCACCGAGGGGGCTGATGGAAACACCATATATTTT; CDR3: CATEGADGNTIYF
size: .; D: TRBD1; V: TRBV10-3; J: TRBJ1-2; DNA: TGTGCCATCAGTAAGGGACAGGGGGACGGCTACACCTTC; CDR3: CAISKGQGDGYTF
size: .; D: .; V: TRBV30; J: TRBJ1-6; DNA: TGTGCCTGGAGTGTTATTAGGCCGGCAGAAAGATCACCCCTCCACTTT; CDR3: CAWSVIRPAERSPLHF
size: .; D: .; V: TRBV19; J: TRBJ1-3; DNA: TGTGCCAGTAGTATCGAACGGGTCCAACTTTCTGGAAACACCATATATTTT; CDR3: CASSIERVQLSGNTIYF
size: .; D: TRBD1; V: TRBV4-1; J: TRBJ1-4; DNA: TGCGCCAGCAGCCGACCCGACAGGGGAGGACGTGAAAAACTGTTTTTT; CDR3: CASSRPDRGGREKLFF
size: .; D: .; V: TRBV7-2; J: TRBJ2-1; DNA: TGTGCCAGCAGCCCTCCAAGCTCCTACAATGAGCAGTTCTTC; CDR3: CASSPPSSYNEQFF
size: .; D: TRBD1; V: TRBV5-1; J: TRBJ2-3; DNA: TGCGCCAACCAGACAGGGGGTGACGATACGCAGTATTTT; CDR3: CANQTGGDDTQYF
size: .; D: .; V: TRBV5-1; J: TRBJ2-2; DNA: TGCGCCAGCAGCTTGGCGGCTGGTACCGGGGAGCTGTTTTTT; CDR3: CASSLAAGTGELFF
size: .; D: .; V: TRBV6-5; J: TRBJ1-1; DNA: TGTGCCAGCAGTTACTCGAAAAGGGGAAAAACTGAAGCTTTCTTT; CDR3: CASSYSKRGKTEAFF
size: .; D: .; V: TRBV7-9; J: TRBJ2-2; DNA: TGTGCCAGCAGCTTAGTTACCGGGGAGCTGTTTTTT; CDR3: CASSLVTGELFF
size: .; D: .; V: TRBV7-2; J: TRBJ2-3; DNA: TGTGCCAGCAGCTCCAGGGTTGTTGGCACAGATACGCAGTATTTT; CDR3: CASSSRVVGTDTQYF
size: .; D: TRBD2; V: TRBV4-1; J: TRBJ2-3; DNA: TGCGCCAGCAGCCAAGGCGGGGGGATCAGCACAGATACGCAGTATTTT; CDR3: CASSQGGGISTDTQYF
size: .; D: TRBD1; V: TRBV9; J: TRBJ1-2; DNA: TGTGCCAGCAGCACCACCCGGGACAGACCCGGTGTAGGCTATGGCTACACCTTC; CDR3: CASSTTRDRPGVGYGYTF
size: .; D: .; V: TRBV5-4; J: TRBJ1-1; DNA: TGTGCCAGCAGCTTGGCGGGACCCACTGAAGCTTTCTTT; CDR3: CASSLAGPTEAFF
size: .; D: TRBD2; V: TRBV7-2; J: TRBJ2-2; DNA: TGTGCCAGCAGCCGGGCCAGCGGGGGGACGCGAGGCACCGGGGAGCTGTTTTTT; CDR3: CASSRASGGTRGTGELFF
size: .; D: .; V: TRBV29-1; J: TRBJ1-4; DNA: TGCAGCGGGTACAGCGAAAAACTGTTTTTT; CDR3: CSGYSEKLFF
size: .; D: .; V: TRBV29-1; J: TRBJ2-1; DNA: TGCAGCGTTGAAGAGATAAGGGGGATCAATGAGCAGTTCTTC; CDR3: CSVEEIRGINEQFF
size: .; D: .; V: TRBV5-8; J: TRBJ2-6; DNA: TGTGCCAGCAGCTTGTCCCAAGGAGGGTCTGGGGCCAACGTCCTGACTTTC; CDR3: CASSLSQGGSGANVLTF
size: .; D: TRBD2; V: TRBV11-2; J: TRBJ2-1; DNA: TGTGCCAGCAGCTTAGGAGGAGCGGGGGTGTACAATGAGCAGTTCTTC; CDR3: CASSLGGAGVYNEQFF
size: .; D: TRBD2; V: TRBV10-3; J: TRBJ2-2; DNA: TGTGCCAGCGAAACTCCGACGACTAGCCCCGGGGAGCTGTTTTTT; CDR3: CASETPTTSPGELFF
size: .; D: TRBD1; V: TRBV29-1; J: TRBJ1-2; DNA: TGCAGCGTTGCTAAGGGGGCCTATGGCTACACCTTC; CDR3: CSVAKGAYGYTF
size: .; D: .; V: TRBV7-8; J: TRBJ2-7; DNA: TGTGCCAGCAGTTTTAGCAGGGTGGCGTACGAGCAGTACTTC; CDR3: CASSFSRVAYEQYF
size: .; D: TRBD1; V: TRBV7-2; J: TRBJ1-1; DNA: TGTGCCAGCAGCTTTACAGGGGGCACTGAAGCTTTCTTT; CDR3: CASSFTGGTEAFF
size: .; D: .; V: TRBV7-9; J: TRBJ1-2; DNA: TGTGCCAGCAGCTACAACAGCAACTATGGCTACACCTTC; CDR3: CASSYNSNYGYTF
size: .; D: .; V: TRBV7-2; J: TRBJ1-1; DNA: TGTGCCAGCAGCTTGACGGTGAACACTGAAGCTTTCTTT; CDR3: CASSLTVNTEAFF
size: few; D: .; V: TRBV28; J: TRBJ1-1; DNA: TGTGCCAGCAGTCCCGTGACGGACGGGTACGCTGAAGCTTTCTTT; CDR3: CASSPVTDGYAEAFF
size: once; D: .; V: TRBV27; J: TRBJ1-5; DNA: TGTGCCAGCAGTCCCTACCTTGGGGAACAGCCCCAGCATTTT; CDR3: CASSPYLGEQPQHF
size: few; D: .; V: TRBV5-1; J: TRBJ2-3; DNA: TGCGCCAGCAGGGAAGGGGTCAGTACAGATACGCAGTATTTT; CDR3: CASREGVSTDTQYF
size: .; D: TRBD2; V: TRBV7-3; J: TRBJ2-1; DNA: TGTGCCAGCAGCTTCAATAGCGGGGGGGCCTACAATGAGCAGTTCTTC; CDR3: CASSFNSGGAYNEQFF
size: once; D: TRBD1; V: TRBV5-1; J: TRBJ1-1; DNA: TGCGCCAGCAGCTTGAAGCCGGGACAGGGCGATCCTGAAGCTTTCTTT; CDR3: CASSLKPGQGDPEAFF
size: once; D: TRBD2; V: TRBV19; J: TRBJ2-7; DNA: TGTGCCAGTGGGACTAGCGGGGGGATCTACGAGCAGTACTTC; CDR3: CASGTSGGIYEQYF
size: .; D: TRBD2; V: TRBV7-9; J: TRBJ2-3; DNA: TGTGCCAGCAGCCTTAGACTAGCGGGACCTACAGATACGCAGTATTTT; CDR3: CASSLRLAGPTDTQYF
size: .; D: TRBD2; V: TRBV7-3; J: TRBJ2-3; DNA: TGTGCCAGCAGCTTAGAGGCGGGGGGCGCTACGCAGTATTTT; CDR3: CASSLEAGGATQYF
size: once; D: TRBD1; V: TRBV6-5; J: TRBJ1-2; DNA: TGTGCCAGCACAGGGGGGGGAGACTATGGCTACACCTTC; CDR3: CASTGGGDYGYTF
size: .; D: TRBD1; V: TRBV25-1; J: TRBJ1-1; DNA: TGTGCCAGCAGTGAGGGACAGGGGGTGGGTAGGACTGAAGCTTTCTTT; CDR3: CASSEGQGVGRTEAFF
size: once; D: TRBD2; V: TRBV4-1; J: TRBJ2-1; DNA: TGCGCCAGCAGCCCCGTTGGAAGCGGGGCGTACAATGAGCAGTTCTTC; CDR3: CASSPVGSGAYNEQFF
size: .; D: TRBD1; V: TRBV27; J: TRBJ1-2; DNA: TGTGCCAGCAGTTTTCAGGGACAGGGGAGGTTTGGCTACACCTTC; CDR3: CASSFQGQGRFGYTF
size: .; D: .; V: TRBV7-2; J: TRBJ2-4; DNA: TGTGCCAGCAGCCCCCGGGACATTTTGTACTTC; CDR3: CASSPRDILYF
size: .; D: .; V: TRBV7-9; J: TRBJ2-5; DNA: TGTGCCAGCAGCTTAGATGGGGAGACCCAGTACTTC; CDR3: CASSLDGETQYF
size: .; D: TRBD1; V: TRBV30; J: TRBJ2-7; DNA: TGTGCCTGGGCGGACAGGGGAACGTTAAGAGGCGAGCAGTACTTC; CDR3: CAWADRGTLRGEQYF
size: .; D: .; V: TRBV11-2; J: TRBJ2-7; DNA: TGTGCCAGCAGCTTAGACCACATGGGGCGCTACGAGCAGTACTTC; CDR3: CASSLDHMGRYEQYF
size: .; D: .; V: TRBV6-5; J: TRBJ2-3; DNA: TGTGCCAGCAGTAGTACTAGTAGTGTCACAGATACGCAGTATTTT; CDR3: CASSSTSSVTDTQYF
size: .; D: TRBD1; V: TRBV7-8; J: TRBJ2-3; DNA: TGTGCCAGCAGCCCGGGACAGGGGAGTACAGATACGCAGTATTTT; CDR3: CASSPGQGSTDTQYF